These 16 T cell receptor beta chains came from one sample sequenced in a study of CD8 T cells in Susac syndrome. Roughly 0.45 to 1 ug RNA was reverse transcribed with random hexamers. Via MiXCR, TCRdb re-called the immunoSEQ multiplex PCR reads, giving one row per CDR3 protein. This table has about 290,000 distinct CDR3 sequences, about 82% appearing once. The sequencing input was CD8+ T cells from PBMCs. Receptors were obtained from a human donor with multiple sclerosis.

This clonotype showed up just a few times. The rearrangement links TRBV6-5 to TRBJ2-7, with D uncertain. Germline V gene lookup returns CDR1 MNHEY and CDR2 SVGAGI. CDR3 length: 13 residues. With 7 bases removed from V and 3 bases from J, the gap between germline ends came to 13 bases. CDR3: CASTHSPGYEQYF. The CDR3 DNA reads as TGTGCCAGCACCCATAGTCCAGGCTACGAGCAGTACTTC.

This clonotype came up once. The rearrangement uses TRBV7-3 and TRBJ1-3; D is perhaps TRBD1 (6 bases). Trimming shortened V by 0 bases and J by 4 bases, and 10 bases separated the two germline ends. Germline CDR1 SGHTA, CDR2 FQGTGA. The CDR3 runs 15 residues. CDR3 nucleotides: TGTGCCAGCAGCTTAACGGGGGGCCTCGGAAACACCATATATTTT. Protein product: CASSLTGGLGNTIYF.

This clonotype was seen only once. This chain connects TRBV27 to TRBJ1-1; unclear D gene. The CDR3 is made up of 14 amino acids. With 2 bases removed from V and 4 bases from J, the gap between germline ends came to 11 bases. Germline loops: CDR1 MNHEY, CDR2 SMNVEV (reference sequence). The CDR3 spells CASSLIRGGTEAFF. The DNA for the CDR3 is TGTGCCAGCAGTTTAATCCGAGGTGGCACTGAAGCTTTCTTT.

The rearrangement links TRBV28 to TRBJ1-2; 9 bases fit TRBD1. V was clipped by 7 bases and J by 7 bases; unmatched bases: 10. Germline V CDR1 and CDR2: MDHEN, SYDVKM. The CDR3 has 14 amino acids. The CDR3: CASTPTGGAVGYTF. In DNA, the CDR3 is TGTGCCAGCACCCCCACAGGGGGCGCGGTTGGCTACACCTTC.

The rearrangement links TRBV7-9 to TRBJ1-1; no definite D call. Germline CDR1 SEHNR, CDR2 FQNEAQ (reference sequence). The CDR3 length is 13 residues. The ends were cut back, 4 bases at V and 3 bases at J, with 9 bases in the middle. In DNA form, the CDR3 reads TGTGCCAGCAGCTACATCATATACACTGAAGCTTTCTTT. Its protein is CASSYIIYTEAFF.

This rearrangement joins TRBV27 to TRBJ2-1; 7 nucleotides agree with TRBD2. The CDR3 is 15 residues long. V lost 3 bases and J lost 7; bases outside the gene matches: 9. Germline loops: CDR1 MNHEY, CDR2 SMNVEV (reference sequence). CDR3: CASSFGLAELNEQFF. The CDR3 nucleotides read TGTGCCAGCAGTTTCGGGCTAGCGGAACTAAATGAGCAGTTCTTC.

The count of this clonotype is one. The genes are TRBV27 and TRBJ1-3; 7 bases are a match to TRBD1. The CDR3 extends over 15 amino acids. Unmatched junction bases numbered 3, after V lost 0 bases and J lost 4 bases. Germline V gene sequence: CDR1 MNHEY, CDR2 SMNVEV (reference sequence). The CDR3 coding sequence is TGTGCCAGCAGTTTATCAACAGGGGTGGGAAACACCATATATTTT. This encodes CASSLSTGVGNTIYF.

The rearrangement links TRBV7-8 to TRBJ1-1; no definite D call. The germline V gene has CDR1 SGHVS and CDR2 FQNEAQ. Trimming took 4 bases from V and 2 from J, leaving 14 bases between them. The CDR3 length is 15 residues. The CDR3 bases are TGTGCCAGCAGCTCCCCACCGGAGAAAAACACTGAAGCTTTCTTT. The encoded protein is CASSSPPEKNTEAFF. The variable domain in full, with the rest retrieved from reference TRBV7-8 and TRBJ1-1, is GAGVSQSPRYKVAKRGQDVALRCDPISGHVSLFWYQQALGQGPEFLTYFQNEAQLDKSGLPSDRFFAERPEGSVSTLKIQRTQQEDSAVYLCASSSPPEKNTEAFFGQGTRLTVV.

This clonotype was detected only once. This chain uses TRBV18 with TRBJ2-2; the match to TRBD2 covers 7 bases. Germline V lookup: CDR1 KGHSH, CDR2 LQKENI. V shed 0 bases, J shed 3 bases, and the junction held 7 bases outside the gene matches. This CDR3 is 17 amino acids long. The CDR3 nucleotides read TGTGCCAGCTCACCACCGGTCGGCGGGAGAGACACCGGGGAGCTGTTTTTT. Translated, it gives CASSPPVGGRDTGELFF.

The V call is TRBV27, the J call TRBJ2-1, with D possibly being TRBD1 (6 bases). Germline CDR1 MNHEY, CDR2 SMNVEV (reference sequence). This CDR3 is built from 13 residues. Trimming stripped 9 bases from V and 8 bases from J, with 17 bases between. The CDR3 here is CASLQQGLHEQFF. Here the CDR3 DNA reads TGTGCCAGTCTCCAACAGGGTCTCCATGAGCAGTTCTTC.

In nucleotides, the CDR3 is TGTGCCAGCAGCACGACGGGTTCTGGGGCCAACGTCCTGACTTTC. It specifies CASSTTGSGANVLTF. The rearrangement uses TRBV5-4 and TRBJ2-6; the D is unclear. Germline V lookup: CDR1 SGHNT, CDR2 YYREEE (reference sequence). The CDR3 loop spans 15 amino acids. V was shortened by 4 bases and J by 1 base, with 9 bases between the two germline ends.

The chain is built from TRBV4-3 and TRBJ2-3, with D possibly being TRBD2 (6 bases). The germline V gene has CDR1 LGHNA and CDR2 YSLEER. V was cut by 0 bases and J by 0 bases, with 13 bases left in between. There are 17 residues in the CDR3. The CDR3 is CASSQDRGWGSTDTQYF. The CDR3 coding sequence is TGCGCCAGCAGCCAAGATCGGGGGTGGGGGAGCACAGATACGCAGTATTTT.

The chain recombines TRBV9 with TRBJ2-5, with D perhaps TRBD2 (5 bases). CDR3 size: 16 residues. V lost 4 bases, J lost 5 bases, and 21 bases lay in between. Germline V gives CDR1 SGDLS, CDR2 YYNGEE. In nucleotides, the CDR3 is TGTGCCAGCAGCTCCTCCCGTGGTGGGAGTTGGGAGACCCAGTACTTC. Its translation is CASSSSRGGSWETQYF.

This chain joins TRBV4-1 and TRBJ2-1, with D unclear. This CDR3 is built from 15 residues. Germline V CDR1 and CDR2: MGHRA, YSYEKL. V gave up 5 bases and J gave up 2 bases, with 13 bases separating them. CDR3 DNA: TGCGCCAGCAGCTGGCAGACGTCGGCCTACAATGAGCAGTTCTTC. Protein product: CASSWQTSAYNEQFF.

The chain has TRBV20-1 and TRBJ1-1, with D unclear. This CDR3 spans 14 amino acids. The germline V and J ends were trimmed by 5 bases and 1 base, with 14 bases remaining between them. From germline, CDR1 is DFQATT and CDR2 SNEGSKA (reference sequence). This CDR3 is CSARSSRSNTEAFF. CDR3 nucleotide sequence: TGCAGTGCTCGGTCGTCCAGATCGAACACTGAAGCTTTCTTT.

The V gene is TRBV28, the J gene TRBJ1-1; tentative D call: TRBD1 (5 bases). This CDR3 comprises 15 residues. V was cut by 1 base and J by 5 bases, with 14 bases left in between. In germline, CDR1 is MDHEN, CDR2 SYDVKM. The CDR3 loop is CASSLLEGWGTEAFF. Written as DNA, the CDR3 is TGTGCCAGCAGTTTATTAGAGGGCTGGGGGACTGAAGCTTTCTTT.